The 19 T cell receptor beta chains presented below share a single source sample, sequenced in a study of T cell responses to AZD1222 COVID-19 vaccine (dated by TCRdb to the early 2020s). Library creation used the immunoSEQ multiplex PCR assay. TCRdb holds this immuneACCESS table with in-frame rearrangements only. Some clones are missing; in checked studies, unresolved V genes explain under half, and the rest has no known cause. Across this sample there are 150,000 to 200,000 clones, with roughly 94% seen only once. About 0.64% of the sample is in the top ten clones. Per the publication, the time point label means: baseline before first vaccination. Material: peripheral blood, obtained on day 0 of AZD1222 vaccination. The origin of the receptors is an adult in good health.

The V call is TRBV27, the J call TRBJ1-5; the D gene is possibly TRBD1 (5 bases). Germline V lookup: CDR1 MNHEY, CDR2 SMNVEV (reference sequence). The CDR3 totals 13 residues. Between the trimmed V and J ends, which lost 4 bases and 6 bases, there was a span of 10 bases. The CDR3 region is CASSSLGVQPQHF. The CDR3, as DNA: TGTGCCAGCAGTTCCCTAGGGGTTCAGCCCCAGCATTTT.

This rearrangement joins TRBV27 to TRBJ1-2, with D perhaps matching TRBD1 (6 bases). The CDR3 contains 16 residues. CDR1 and CDR2 (germline): MNHEY, SMNVEV (reference sequence). The V end lost 0 bases, the J end lost 2 bases, and 13 bases lay between the germline ends. The CDR3 region is CASSLSGGADNYGYTF. CDR3 coding DNA: TGTGCCAGCAGTTTATCCGGGGGGGCGGACAACTATGGCTACACCTTC.

The genes are TRBV25-1 and TRBJ2-1; 10 bases agree with TRBD2. This CDR3 is 18 amino acids long. V was pared by 1 base and J by 0 bases, with 6 bases of the junction left unmatched. Germline V gene lookup returns CDR1 MGHDK and CDR2 SYGVNS. Here the CDR3 DNA reads TGTGCCAGCAGTGAATTAGGTAGCGGGAGGTTCTCCTACAATGAGCAGTTCTTC. Translating gives CASSELGSGRFSYNEQFF.

The gene calls are TRBV30 and TRBJ1-4; no definite D call. Trimming shortened V by 0 bases and J by 8 bases, and 10 bases separated the two germline ends. Germline-derived CDR1 and CDR2 are GTSNPN and SVGIG (reference sequence). CDR3 size: 13 residues. DNA of the CDR3: TGTGCCTGGAGTGTAGGAGTGATCGAAAAACTGTTTTTT. Its protein product is CAWSVGVIEKLFF. The full variable domain, its missing parts supplied by reference TRBV30 and TRBJ1-4, is SQTIHQWPATLVQPVGSPLSLECTVEGTSNPNLYWYRQAAGRGLQLLFYSVGIGQISSEVPQNLSASRPQDRQFILSSKKLLLSDSGFYLCAWSVGVIEKLFFGSGTQLSVL.

The V call is TRBV6-5, the J call TRBJ1-1; D perhaps matches TRBD1 (5 bases). CDR3 length equals 14 residues. Germline V gene data show CDR1 as MNHEY and CDR2 as SVGAGI. The germline V and J ends were trimmed by 4 bases and 5 bases, with 14 bases remaining between them. CDR3 region: CASSSRAVRTEAFF. Here the CDR3 DNA reads TGTGCCAGCAGTTCCAGGGCTGTCAGGACTGAAGCTTTCTTT.

This sequence joins TRBV27 and TRBJ2-7, with unresolved D. V shed 6 bases and J shed 2 bases, with 14 bases lying between them. CDR1 and CDR2 from the germline V gene are MNHEY and SMNVEV (reference sequence). The CDR3 has 14 residues. The CDR3 region is CASRSPGLPYEQYF. In DNA, the CDR3 is TGTGCCAGCAGGAGCCCGGGCCTGCCCTACGAGCAGTACTTC.

The chain recombines TRBV7-9 with TRBJ1-2, with 9 bases matching TRBD1. The CDR3 length is 15 residues. J lost 6 bases, V lost 1 base, and 6 bases had no gene match. Germline V gene lookup returns CDR1 SEHNR and CDR2 FQNEAQ (reference sequence). This CDR3 reads CASSLEWTGVDGYTF. Written as DNA, the CDR3 is TGTGCCAGCAGCTTAGAGTGGACAGGGGTGGATGGCTACACCTTC.

This chain links TRBV5-4 with TRBJ2-1; D could derive from TRBD1 or TRBD2 (5 bases each). Per the germline V gene, CDR1 is SGHNT and CDR2 is YYREEE (reference sequence). Trimming left V 5 bases short and J 7 bases short, with 13 bases between. The CDR3 totals 13 residues. CDR3 residues: CASRSGGGNEQFF. For the CDR3, the DNA is TGTGCCAGCAGAAGTGGTGGGGGTAATGAGCAGTTCTTC.

This chain joins TRBV27 and TRBJ2-7; 7 bases fit TRBD2. After removal of 0 bases from V and 3 bases from J, the junction contained 20 bases not matched to a gene. Germline assignment: CDR1 MNHEY and CDR2 SMNVEV (reference sequence). CDR3 length: 20 amino acids. The DNA of the CDR3 is TGTGCCAGCAGTTTATCCAGTACGGGGGGTGTCCATAGCAGCCACTACGAGCAGTACTTC. Its translation is CASSLSSTGGVHSSHYEQYF.

This chain connects TRBV6-5 to TRBJ1-3, with D perhaps matching TRBD1 (6 bases). The CDR3 loop spans 14 amino acids. V was clipped by 6 bases and J by 1 base, with 10 bases between them. Per germline, CDR1 MNHEY and CDR2 SVGAGI. DNA for the CDR3: TGTGCCAGCAGGCGACAGGCGTCTGGAAACACCATATATTTT. This translates into CASRRQASGNTIYF.

This sequence joins TRBV9 and TRBJ2-7; no reliable D call. V lost 0 bases, J lost 5 bases, and 12 bases lay in between. The CDR3 is made up of 14 amino acids. CDR1 and CDR2 (germline): SGDLS, YYNGEE. The CDR3 DNA sequence: TGTGCCAGCAGCGTAGGAAGTAGCTCTAACGAGCAGTACTTC. Translation: CASSVGSSSNEQYF. Supplemented by reference TRBV9 and TRBJ2-7, the full variable domain reads DSGVTQTPKHLITATGQRVTLRCSPRSGDLSVYWYQQSLDQGLQFLIQYYNGEERAKGNILERFSAQQFPDLHSELNLSSLELGDSALYFCASSVGSSSNEQYFGPGTRLTVT.

V is TRBV27 and J is TRBJ1-6; 9 bases are shared with TRBD1. CDR3 size: 16 residues. CDR1 is MNHEY, CDR2 SMNVEV, per germline (reference sequence). V shed 5 bases, J shed 8 bases, and the junction held 10 bases outside the gene matches. CDR3 in DNA: TGTGCCAGCAGTCCCCTTCGGACAGGGGTGGATTCACCCCTCCACTTT. Translated, it gives CASSPLRTGVDSPLHF.

The V call is TRBV5-1, the J call TRBJ2-3, with D possibly TRBD2 on 5 matching bases. The V and J ends lost 0 bases and 6 bases respectively, with 11 bases between them. The germline CDR1 and CDR2 sequences are SGHRS and YFSETQ. The CDR3 is 14 amino acids. The CDR3 bases are TGCGCCAGCAGCTTGGAAGGAGGCGGGGATACGCAGTATTTT. It is translated as CASSLEGGGDTQYF.

This chain joins TRBV11-3 and TRBJ2-7, with D perhaps matching TRBD2 (5 bases). CDR3 length: 13 amino acids. Trimming shortened V by 2 bases and J by 5 bases, and 10 bases separated the two germline ends. Looked up from germline, CDR1 is SGHNT and CDR2 is YENEEA. CDR3 amino acids: CASSLMTGNEQYF. For the CDR3, the DNA is TGTGCCAGCAGCTTAATGACGGGGAACGAGCAGTACTTC.

J is TRBJ2-3 and V is TRBV7-9; 7 positions agree with TRBD1. There are 15 residues in the CDR3. Germline V CDR1 and CDR2: SEHNR, FQNEAQ (reference sequence). J gave up 0 bases and V 5 bases, and 5 bases lay outside the gene matches. The CDR3 loop is CASSTWDSSTDTQYF. Here the CDR3 DNA reads TGTGCCAGCAGCACCTGGGACAGTAGCACAGATACGCAGTATTTT.

J is TRBJ1-4 and V is TRBV28; unclear D gene. The CDR3 loop spans 15 amino acids. Trimming took off 5 bases at V and 4 bases at J, with 14 bases between the two ends. The V gene's germline CDR1 is MDHEN and CDR2 SYDVKM. In nucleotides, the CDR3 is TGTGCCAGCAGTGTCGTCGGCGTCGTTAATGAAAAACTGTTTTTT. This encodes CASSVVGVVNEKLFF.

The chain recombines TRBV5-1 with TRBJ1-1; 7 nucleotides match TRBD1. V lost 4 bases, J lost 1 base, and 4 bases stayed unmatched. Germline CDR1 SGHRS, CDR2 YFSETQ. The CDR3 is made up of 14 amino acids. The CDR3 spells CASSGGQRNTEAFF. The CDR3 coding sequence is TGCGCCAGCAGCGGGGGACAGAGGAACACTGAAGCTTTCTTT.

The V and J genes are TRBV9 and TRBJ2-3; perhaps D is TRBD1 or TRBD2 (7 bases each). V lost 3 bases and J 3 bases, leaving 23 bases between the germline ends. The length of the CDR3 is 18 residues. Germline lookup yields CDR1 SGDLS and CDR2 YYNGEE. In DNA form, the CDR3 reads TGTGCCAGCAGCGCTGCCCCTCTCAGGGGGGGCGAGACAGATACGCAGTATTTT. This sequence encodes CASSAAPLRGGETDTQYF. Full variable domain (outside the CDR3, taken from reference TRBV9 and TRBJ2-3): DSGVTQTPKHLITATGQRVTLRCSPRSGDLSVYWYQQSLDQGLQFLIQYYNGEERAKGNILERFSAQQFPDLHSELNLSSLELGDSALYFCASSAAPLRGGETDTQYFGPGTRLTVL.

The J gene is TRBJ2-7, the V gene TRBV18, with D perhaps TRBD2 (5 bases). The CDR3 runs 12 residues. CDR1 is KGHSH, CDR2 LQKENI, per germline. Trimming took off 4 bases at V and 5 bases at J, with 9 bases between the two ends. CDR3 sequence (DNA): TGTGCCAGCTCACTGGCGGGCCACGAGCAGTACTTC. Protein product: CASSLAGHEQYF.